This record looks at one T cell receptor (beta chain) sequence and its context. Its matching antigen is unknown. The data belong to a study of OX40 agonist ivuxolimab in advanced cancers. Overall study context: Intravenous ivuxolimab at 0.01 to 10 mg/kg was given to patients every 2 weeks. Past anti-PD-1, anti-PD-L1 or anti-CTLA-4 therapy was accepted, and 40% had received some.

The study, taken as a whole, reports: Partial responders at 0.1-3.0 mg/kg showed near-lowest clonal expansion.

CDR1 is MNHNS, CDR2 SASEGT, per germline. V lost 2 bases, J lost 6 bases, and 2 bases stayed unmatched. CDR3 length: 13 amino acids. Clones were read by immunoSEQ multiplex PCR, and TCRdb kept only the in-frame ones, dropping some. Of around 97,000 clones listed, 70% to 85% are singletons. This TCR was recovered from an adult with an advanced solid tumor such as melanoma, head and neck, liver or kidney cancer. The specimen comprised CD4+ or CD8+ T cells sorted from blood, sampled in a trial of the OX40 agonist ivuxolimab. The chain carries TRBV6-1 and TRBJ2-3; 7 nucleotides align to TRBD2. The CDR3 coding sequence is TGTGCCAGCAGTGAAATGGGGGGGGATACGCAGTATTTT. As protein: CASSEMGGDTQYF.